Listed here are 18 T cell receptor beta chains from one sample, sequenced in a study of a mutant IDH1 vaccine in newly diagnosed glioma. TCRdb's table, derived via immunoSEQ multiplex PCR, lists solely in-frame clones and lacks some. The sample yields around 52,000 clones, 80% to 90% seen once. The sample's time point: week 5, during vaccination. Vaccinated patients received 300 ug of mutant IDH1 20-mer peptide per dose, with topical imiquimod. No antigen has been identified for these receptors. The specimen comprised PBMCs, sampled from a glioma patient whose treatment included an IDH1 peptide vaccine. These receptors were collected from a middle-aged woman with glioma.

The genes are TRBV4-2 and TRBJ2-7; no definite D call. Germline V gene sequence: CDR1 LGHNA, CDR2 YNFKEQ. The CDR3 totals 14 residues. V was trimmed by 1 base and J by 4 bases, leaving 11 bases between them. The CDR3 is CASSQAVSSYEQYF. CDR3 sequence (DNA): TGTGCCAGCAGCCAAGCGGTGTCGTCTTACGAGCAGTACTTC.

This clone has only a few counts. The rearrangement uses TRBV6-6 and TRBJ1-5; D ambiguous. The V and J ends lost 0 bases and 6 bases respectively, with 3 bases between them. This CDR3 region has 12 residues. Germline V gives CDR1 MNHNY, CDR2 SVGAGI (reference sequence). CDR3 sequence reads: CASSYSGQPQHF. CDR3 nucleotide sequence: TGTGCCAGCAGTTACTCAGGTCAGCCCCAGCATTTT.

This clone showed up just a few times. J is TRBJ1-1 and V is TRBV19, with 9 bases that match TRBD1. The V segment lost 5 bases and the J segment 1 base; nucleotides outside the gene matches: 2. The CDR3 loop spans 14 amino acids. The germline V gene encodes CDR1 LNHDA and CDR2 SQIVND (reference sequence). The CDR3 sequence: CASSRGQGNTEAFF. DNA of the CDR3: TGTGCCAGTAGTCGGGGACAGGGGAACACTGAAGCTTTCTTT.

This clone was counted only a few times. The chain employs TRBV6-1 and TRBJ1-1; no clear D gene. V was shortened by 4 bases and J by 0 bases, with 9 bases between the two germline ends. The CDR3 consists of 14 residues. Looked up from germline, CDR1 is MNHNS and CDR2 is SASEGT. CDR3 nucleotide sequence: TGTGCCAGCAGTGCGACGGATATGAACACTGAAGCTTTCTTT. Translation: CASSATDMNTEAFF.

V gene TRBV11-2 combines with J gene TRBJ2-7, with 7 bases identical to TRBD2. CDR1 SGHAT and CDR2 FQNNGV come from the germline V gene. CDR3 length: 14 residues. After removal of 4 bases from V and 4 bases from J, the junction contained 7 bases not matched to a gene. CDR3 coding DNA: TGTGCCAGCAGCTGGATGGCGGGGGATTACGAGCAGTACTTC. The encoded protein is CASSWMAGDYEQYF.

The rearrangement joins TRBV5-4 to TRBJ2-2, with 8 bases aligning to TRBD1. Germline V gene sequence: CDR1 SGHNT, CDR2 YYREEE (reference sequence). The CDR3 totals 19 residues. Germline trimming cut 1 base from V and 4 bases from J; bases unmatched to any gene: 15. CDR3 protein: CASSLTLTGGGPFTGELFF. CDR3 DNA sequence: TGTGCCAGCAGCTTGACTCTTACAGGGGGTGGACCCTTCACCGGGGAGCTGTTTTTT.

This chain links TRBV7-9 with TRBJ1-2; perhaps TRBD1 as D (5 bases). From germline, CDR1 is SEHNR and CDR2 FQNEAQ (reference sequence). Trimming left V 5 bases short and J 1 base short, with 11 bases between. The CDR3 has 14 residues. CDR3 loop: CASSPLGGNYGYTF. The CDR3 DNA reads as TGTGCCAGCAGCCCATTGGGGGGTAACTATGGCTACACCTTC.

As to this clone: Mismatch with germline at one junction end may stem from a read error. V and J are TRBV7-9 and TRBJ2-5, with D hard to call. Germline CDR1 is SEHNR and CDR2 is FQNEAQ (reference sequence). The CDR3 is 13 amino acids. For the CDR3, the DNA is TGTGCCAGCAGCGCAGGCGTGAGTCTTCTAAGACACTTC. Amino acids: CASSAGVSLLRHF.

V and J are TRBV2 and TRBJ2-7, with D perhaps being TRBD1 or TRBD2 (5 bases each). Germline V CDR1 and CDR2: SNHLY, FYNNEI. The CDR3 is 10 residues long. Trimming stripped 11 bases from V and 6 bases from J, with 11 bases between. The CDR3 DNA sequence: TGTGCCGGGGGTCTCGGCGAGCAGTACTTC. Translation: CAGGLGEQYF.

This chain uses TRBV30 with TRBJ2-3; 10 bases agree with TRBD2. Trimming removed 0 bases from V and 11 bases from J; junction bases left unmatched: 8. The CDR3 has 14 amino acids. The germline gives CDR1 GTSNPN, CDR2 SVGIG (reference sequence). Here the CDR3 reads CAWSVGLAGELQYF. CDR3 DNA sequence: TGTGCCTGGAGTGTAGGGCTAGCGGGAGAGTTGCAGTATTTT.

The V call is TRBV6-1, the J call TRBJ2-1, with D maybe TRBD1 (5 bases). The V and J ends lost 7 bases and 8 bases respectively, with 15 bases between them. CDR3 size: 13 residues. Germline CDR1 reads MNHNS; CDR2 reads SASEGT. CDR3 DNA: TGTGCCAGCATGTGGTCCATAGGGGATGAGCAGTTCTTC. Its protein is CASMWSIGDEQFF.

This chain uses TRBV29-1 with TRBJ1-2, with 7 nucleotides matching TRBD1. The germline CDR1 and CDR2 sequences are SQVTM and ANQGSEA. The V gene end was trimmed by 3 bases and the J gene end by 0 bases; junction bases not matched to a gene: 1. The CDR3 covers 13 residues. This CDR3 reads CSVDGTANYGYTF. CDR3 sequence (DNA): TGCAGCGTTGACGGGACAGCTAACTATGGCTACACCTTC. Looking up the rest from reference TRBV29-1 and TRBJ1-2 gives the full variable domain: SAVISQKPSRDICQRGTSLTIQCQVDSQVTMMFWYRQQPGQSLTLIATANQGSEATYESGFVIDKFPISRPNLTFSTLTVSNMSPEDSSIYLCSVDGTANYGYTFGSGTRLTVV.

The chain couples TRBV7-9 to TRBJ2-7; D might be TRBD1 or TRBD2, each matching 5 bases. The CDR3 contains 13 residues. V was shortened by 3 bases and J by 6 bases, with 12 bases between the two germline ends. CDR1 SEHNR and CDR2 FQNEAQ come from the germline V gene (reference sequence). Written as DNA, the CDR3 is TGTGCCAGCAGCTTGCGGCTGAGGGGCGAGCAGTACTTC. Its translation is CASSLRLRGEQYF.

The chain is built from TRBV5-6 and TRBJ1-2; TRBD1 aligns across 9 bases. Germline V gene sequence: CDR1 SGHDT, CDR2 YYEEEE. Trimming took 4 bases from V and 4 from J; bases not matched to a gene: 5. This CDR3 spans 14 amino acids. The CDR3 is CASSPTGGGYGYTF. The CDR3 DNA reads TGTGCCAGCAGCCCCACAGGGGGCGGCTATGGCTACACCTTC.

The V gene is TRBV2, the J gene TRBJ2-7, with D possibly called TRBD1 or TRBD2 (6 bases each). This CDR3 spans 15 amino acids. V was cut by 1 base and J by 2 bases, with 12 bases left in between. The germline gives CDR1 SNHLY, CDR2 FYNNEI. This chain's CDR3 is CASSEVGGRAYEQYF. The CDR3 nucleotides read TGTGCCAGCAGTGAAGTGGGGGGCAGGGCCTACGAGCAGTACTTC.

The chain has TRBV19 and TRBJ1-1, with D tentatively TRBD1 (6 bases). CDR3 length: 13 amino acids. The germline V and J ends were trimmed by 6 bases and 3 bases, with 11 bases remaining between them. Germline CDR1 is LNHDA and CDR2 is SQIVND (reference sequence). CDR3 loop: CASRTDRHTEAFF. In DNA, the CDR3 is TGTGCCAGTAGGACCGACAGGCACACTGAAGCTTTCTTT.

The chain carries TRBV5-1 and TRBJ2-5; no reliable D call. Germline-derived CDR1 and CDR2 are SGHRS and YFSETQ. Trimming took 6 bases from V and 0 from J, leaving 9 bases between them. The CDR3 extends over 13 amino acids. In DNA form, the CDR3 reads TGCGCCAGCACCACCTGGTACCAAGAGACCCAGTACTTC. Its translation is CASTTWYQETQYF.

This clone was seen once. The chain is built from TRBV30 and TRBJ2-7; D gene uncertain. The germline V and J ends were trimmed by 3 bases and 3 bases, with 21 bases remaining between them. Per the germline V gene, CDR1 is GTSNPN and CDR2 is SVGIG (reference sequence). The CDR3 contains 16 residues. The CDR3 is CAWRTRGQVVSYEQYF. The CDR3 DNA reads as TGTGCCTGGAGGACCCGAGGTCAAGTTGTCAGCTACGAGCAGTACTTC.